These 24 T cell receptor beta chains originate from one sample sequenced in a study of T-cell memory formation after mild COVID-19 (dated by TCRdb to about 2021). The library was prepared using 5' RACE. These reads were obtained on an Illumina NovaSeq 6000. TCRdb passed the public sequencing reads through fastp at Q25 and MiXCR, retaining productive beta sequences. Each entry merges the rows of one CDR3 protein and shows their most common DNA and genes. The sample data list tens of thousands of distinct CDR3 sequences, and 9.5% to 15% of these were observed just once. 35% to 50% of the sample is in the top ten clones. Sequenced: PBMCs or a T cell subset sorted from them (not recorded which). The source of these receptors is a man between 18 and 29 years old who had mild COVID-19 (a few samples of this study predate the infection). The sample titles of this study are shuffled in the database, so cell type and time point are left out; the donor was told from shared clones.

The chain links TRBV5-1 to TRBJ2-3; D not certain. V shed 4 bases and J shed 4 bases, with 22 bases lying between them. This CDR3 has 17 residues. From germline, CDR1 is SGHRS and CDR2 YFSETQ. CDR3 region: CASSARTSGSTPDTQYF. The CDR3 DNA reads as TGCGCCAGCAGCGCACGAACCTCGGGCTCTACCCCAGATACGCAGTATTTT.

V usage is TRBV2 and J usage is TRBJ2-1; TRBD2 is a possible D gene (6 bases). Trimming took 8 bases from V and 0 from J, leaving 11 bases between them. The CDR3 consists of 14 residues. The germline CDR1 and CDR2 sequences are SNHLY and FYNNEI. CDR3 sequence (DNA): TGTGCCAGCCTAGCGCTAAACTCCTACAATGAGCAGTTCTTC. Encoded protein: CASLALNSYNEQFF. The full variable domain, its missing parts supplied by reference TRBV2 and TRBJ2-1, is EPEVTQTPSHQVTQMGQEVILRCVPISNHLYFYWYRQILGQKVEFLVSFYNNEISEKSEIFDDQFSVERPDGSNFTLKIRSTKLEDSAMYFCASLALNSYNEQFFGPGTRLTVL.

This rearrangement joins TRBV7-6 to TRBJ1-5; 7 bases line up with TRBD1. Germline V gene lookup returns CDR1 SGHVS and CDR2 FNYEAQ. With 5 bases clipped from V and 5 bases from J, the junction kept 9 bases outside the gene matches. The CDR3 is 15 residues long. CDR3 residues: CASSRRDSADQPQHF. Written as DNA, the CDR3 is TGTGCCAGCAGCAGGCGGGACAGCGCCGATCAGCCCCAGCATTTT. Variable domain in full (rest from reference TRBV7-6 and TRBJ1-5): GAGVSQSPRYKVTKRGQDVALRCDPISGHVSLYWYRQALGQGPEFLTYFNYEAQQDKSGLPNDRFSAERPEGSISTLTIQRTEQRDSAMYRCASSRRDSADQPQHFGDGTRLSIL.

The chain combines TRBV4-1 with TRBJ2-2, with D hard to call. V dropped 1 base and J dropped 6 bases, with 9 bases sitting between them. CDR3 size: 14 residues. Germline assignment: CDR1 MGHRA and CDR2 YSYEKL. CDR3 sequence (DNA): TGCGCCAGCAGCCAAGTTGGGGATCCCGGGGAGCTGTTTTTT. Its protein product is CASSQVGDPGELFF.

The sample holds a few counts of this clonotype. The V call is TRBV6-6, the J call TRBJ1-5; D not resolved. Germline V gene lookup returns CDR1 MNHNY and CDR2 SVGAGI (reference sequence). Trimming shortened V by 5 bases and J by 0 bases, and 8 bases separated the two germline ends. This CDR3 spans 14 amino acids. CDR3: CASSRRVSNQPQHF. The CDR3 region has the DNA TGTGCCAGCAGTCGCAGAGTTAGCAATCAGCCCCAGCATTTT.

The chain's CDR3 is CATARAGELFF. The CDR3 bases are TGTGCCACAGCAAGGGCCGGGGAGCTGTTTTTT. The rearrangement uses TRBV11-2 and TRBJ2-2; D call uncertain. Germline V CDR1 and CDR2: SGHAT, FQNNGV. The germline V and J ends were trimmed by 10 bases and 6 bases, with 9 bases remaining between them. The CDR3 consists of 11 residues.

This clonotype was recorded a few times. The chain uses TRBV6-5 and TRBJ1-3; unclear D gene. The CDR3 runs 16 residues. Germline CDR1 reads MNHEY; CDR2 reads SVGAGI. The V and J ends lost 0 bases and 5 bases respectively, with 14 bases between them. CDR3 sequence (DNA): TGTGCCAGCAGTTACTCGTTCAGTTCAGCGAGAAACACCATATATTTT. Amino acids: CASSYSFSSARNTIYF.

The V and J genes are TRBV7-9 and TRBJ1-2; D possibly corresponds to TRBD1 (5 bases). From germline, CDR1 is SEHNR and CDR2 FQNEAQ (reference sequence). Trimming stripped 0 bases from V and 2 bases from J, with 16 bases between. This CDR3 has 17 residues. In DNA form, the CDR3 reads TGTGCCAGCAGCTTAGCGGGACCAATGACTCGGAACTATGGCTACACCTTC. This codes for CASSLAGPMTRNYGYTF.

By share, this clonotype counts as medium-sized (0.01 to 0.1%). J is TRBJ2-1 and V is TRBV28; TRBD1 matches at 7 bases. Trimming removed 5 bases from V and 5 bases from J; junction bases left unmatched: 12. The CDR3 totals 16 residues. Germline V gives CDR1 MDHEN, CDR2 SYDVKM. This chain's CDR3 is CASSPPRDSHNNEQFF. CDR3 nucleotide sequence: TGTGCCAGCAGTCCGCCTCGGGACAGCCACAACAATGAGCAGTTCTTC.

The chain has TRBV5-1 and TRBJ2-7, with D unresolved. There are 12 residues in the CDR3. Germline V gene lookup returns CDR1 SGHRS and CDR2 YFSETQ. V was clipped by 8 bases and J by 4 bases, with 13 bases between them. The CDR3 sequence: CASKMGVYEQYV. Here the CDR3 DNA reads TGCGCCAGTAAAATGGGCGTGTACGAGCAGTACGTC.

This clonotype has more than one count but fewer than ten. This sequence joins TRBV29-1 and TRBJ1-1, with a possible D match to TRBD1 (5 bases). From germline, CDR1 is SQVTM and CDR2 ANQGSEA. V dropped 8 bases and J dropped 4 bases, with 14 bases sitting between them. This CDR3 is 12 amino acids long. CDR3 amino acids: CSSVRGSTEAFF. The CDR3 DNA is TGCAGCAGCGTGAGGGGTTCCACTGAAGCTTTCTTT.

This clonotype turned up a few times. The chain links TRBV12-3 or TRBV12-4 to TRBJ1-5; D uncertain. This CDR3 comprises 12 residues. Trimming removed 4 bases at V and 3 bases at J, with 4 bases between. The CDR3 here is CASSSNNQPQHF. As DNA, the CDR3 is TGTGCCAGCAGTTCGAACAATCAGCCCCAGCATTTT.

This clonotype was observed many times. V and J are TRBV7-9 and TRBJ1-2; D gene ambiguous. The germline V gene has CDR1 SEHNR and CDR2 FQNEAQ (reference sequence). The CDR3 has 18 amino acids. V was pared by 5 bases and J by 0 bases, with 22 bases between. The CDR3 DNA is TGTGCCAGCAGCCCATCGGGCTTTAAACACAGAGCTAACTATGGCTACACCTTC. It yields the protein CASSPSGFKHRANYGYTF.

This clonotype was detected a few times. The V gene is TRBV2, the J gene TRBJ2-1; 11 nucleotides line up with TRBD2. Losses at the gene ends were 6 bases for V and 1 base for J; bases not matched to a gene: 2. Germline V gives CDR1 SNHLY, CDR2 FYNNEI. CDR3 length: 15 amino acids. The CDR3 sequence: CASSASGGSYNEQFF. The DNA for the CDR3 is TGTGCCAGCAGCGCTAGCGGGGGGTCCTACAATGAGCAGTTCTTC.

V is TRBV4-1 and J is TRBJ2-2, with D unclear. The CDR3 has 13 amino acids. V was cut by 3 bases and J by 3 bases, with 5 bases left in between. Germline V CDR1 and CDR2: MGHRA, YSYEKL. The CDR3 DNA is TGCGCCAGCAGCCAGGTGGACACCGGGGAGCTGTTTTTT. Protein: CASSQVDTGELFF.

In this sample, this clonotype turned up a few times. The chain combines TRBV4-3 with TRBJ2-7, with no clear D. The CDR3 totals 15 residues. In germline, CDR1 is LGHNA, CDR2 YSLEER. The V gene lost 0 bases and the J gene lost 0 bases, with 9 bases spanning the gap. The CDR3 is CASSQDSGGSYEQYF. DNA for the CDR3: TGCGCCAGCAGCCAAGATTCAGGCGGCTCCTACGAGCAGTACTTC.

The J gene is TRBJ2-7, the V gene TRBV7-9; 7 nucleotides agree with TRBD2. The CDR3 is made up of 13 amino acids. After removal of 3 bases from V and 7 bases from J, the junction contained 6 bases not matched to a gene. Per the germline V gene, CDR1 is SEHNR and CDR2 is FQNEAQ (reference sequence). The CDR3 nucleotides are TGTGCCAGCAGCTTGGGGGGGACGTTGGAGCAGTACTTC. Its protein is CASSLGGTLEQYF.

This clonotype showed up just a few times. The chain couples TRBV12-3 or TRBV12-4 to TRBJ1-4, with a weak D call TRBD1 (5 bases). V shed 1 base and J shed 7 bases, with 7 bases lying between them. This CDR3 has 13 residues. CDR3 nucleotide sequence: TGTGCCAGCAGTTTAGGGGGCAGTGAAAAACTGTTTTTT. Its protein product is CASSLGGSEKLFF.

This chain uses TRBV6-5 with TRBJ2-6, with 11 bases fitting TRBD2. The CDR3 consists of 18 residues. Germline assignment: CDR1 MNHEY and CDR2 SVGAGI. With 6 bases clipped from V and 2 bases from J, the junction kept 9 bases outside the gene matches. CDR3 protein: CASSLSGGASAGANVLTF. DNA for the CDR3: TGTGCCAGCAGCCTTAGCGGGGGGGCCTCTGCTGGGGCCAACGTCCTGACTTTC.

The V call is TRBV6-2 or TRBV6-3, the J call TRBJ2-3; D possibly corresponds to TRBD2 (5 bases). Germline V gene lookup returns CDR1 MNHEY and CDR2 SVGEGT. V was pared by 2 bases and J by 2 bases, with 14 bases between. The length of the CDR3 is 16 residues. DNA for the CDR3: TGTGCCAGCAGTTACCCCCTTGGGAGCAACACAGATACGCAGTATTTT. Its protein is CASSYPLGSNTDTQYF.

This clonotype occurred a few times. V gene TRBV6-5 combines with J gene TRBJ1-5, with 8 bases matching TRBD1. V was clipped by 8 bases and J by 7 bases; unmatched bases: 10. Germline assignment: CDR1 MNHEY and CDR2 SVGAGI. The CDR3 has 14 amino acids. The CDR3 bases are TGTGCCAGCGGGGATCAGGGGGCAGGCCAGCCCCAGCATTTT. Protein product: CASGDQGAGQPQHF.

Only a few counts were recorded for this clonotype. The chain couples TRBV6-2 or TRBV6-3 to TRBJ2-1; D gene ambiguous. Trimming stripped 2 bases from V and 2 bases from J, with 4 bases between. Germline V gives CDR1 MNHEY, CDR2 SVGEGT. CDR3 length: 13 amino acids. In nucleotides, the CDR3 is TGTGCCAGCAGTTACGACACCTACAATGAGCAGTTCTTC. It specifies CASSYDTYNEQFF.

The V and J genes are TRBV4-1 and TRBJ2-7; TRBD2 matches 8 bases. Germline CDR1 reads MGHRA; CDR2 reads YSYEKL. CDR3 length: 15 residues. With V trimmed by 1 base and J by 4 bases, 6 bases remained unmatched. The CDR3 spells CASSQAFGGDYEQYF. The CDR3 nucleotides read TGCGCCAGCAGCCAAGCTTTCGGGGGGGATTACGAGCAGTACTTC.

The chain combines TRBV7-9 with TRBJ2-1; D call uncertain. The CDR3 is 11 amino acids. V was trimmed by 5 bases and J by 4 bases, leaving 3 bases between them. CDR1 is SEHNR and CDR2 is FQNEAQ in the germline V gene (reference sequence). CDR3 nucleotides: TGTGCCAGCAGCCCTTACAATGAGCAGTTCTTC. Its protein product is CASSPYNEQFF.